This T cell receptor beta chain was sequenced in a study of cytomegalovirus exposure and HLA in healthy donors. Turning to the study itself: Membership in the Caucasian-associated ancestry cluster was found for 75% to 90% of 300 to 500 genotyped donors.

The CDR3 totals 16 residues. Trimming stripped 4 bases from V and 5 bases from J, with 20 bases between. Germline values: CDR1 LGHNA, CDR2 YNFKEQ. The study ran its PCR with 60 Vbeta and 13 Jbeta primers. The data were produced by immunoSEQ multiplex PCR, yet TCRdb's version contains in-frame clones alone and is incomplete. Of 98,000 or so clones listed, roughly three quarters are singletons. The clonotype was recovered from a man aged 40-50 years in good health and CMV-seronegative. Sequenced sample: PBMCs. J is TRBJ1-1 and V is TRBV4-2; D gene unclear. The CDR3: CASSPHLSRGTTEAFF. DNA of the CDR3: TGTGCCAGCAGCCCACACCTATCACGGGGTACGACTGAAGCTTTCTTT.